This T cell receptor (beta chain) comes out of a study of blood T cell repertoires in COVID-19 (dated by TCRdb to 2018 to 2020). For the wider study: Samples from collaborators originated in the United States, Italy and Spain and spanned both the acute and convalescent phases of COVID-19. The prospective study material was composed of cDNA or gDNA derived from T cells, B-cell-depleted T cells, or PBMCs. Deeply sampled blood TCRbeta repertoires from subjects exposed to, actively infected with, or recovered from COVID-19 were included in the dataset. The repertoires were made available in a free public database intended to serve as a resource for research on the immune response to SARS-CoV-2. The samples were drawn from the first 160 participants of the ongoing ImmuneRACE study and from over a thousand subjects provided by 6 global collaborators. Nearly every sample came with metadata listing a de-identified subject ID, COVID-19 status, age in years and sex. Where available, HLA class I and class II types were obtained from metadata supplied by the sample provider rather than from assay-based typing.

The immunoSEQ Assay, a bias-controlled multiplex PCR, was used to amplify TCRbeta CDR3 regions from genomic DNA. The authors' analysis ran thus. The number of nucleated cells in each sample was estimated by amplification of reference gene primers within the assay. Sequence reads were collapsed and filtered to measure the absolute abundance of every unique TCRbeta CDR3 rearrangement. For each sample, productive Simpson clonality was calculated as the square root of Simpson's diversity index across productive rearrangements. TCRdb holds this immuneACCESS table with in-frame rearrangements only. Some clones are missing; in checked studies, unresolved V genes explain under half, and the rest has no known cause. That table is the source of V, J and clone size, and D and trimming were worked out from the DNA. The sample table lists under 200,000 clones, under 90% of them with a count of one. The ten biggest clones cover 15% to 20% of the sample.

What the study reported, not specific to this receptor: Clinical and demographic metadata were provided uncurated, with the amount varying by source and participant.

Reading the germline V gene gives CDR1 MNHNS and CDR2 SASEGT. V and J lose 2 bases and 2 bases, and a span of 10 bases separates them. The CDR3 has 15 amino acids, counting the end cysteine and phenylalanine. The CDR3 DNA has 45 bases and is translated from base 1. On this clone itself: The target of this receptor is not known. Base-call qualities are not available, and no considerably larger clone is one nucleotide away.

In the prospective study, participants were roughly 18 to 89 years old, resided in about two dozen geographic areas of the United States, and were enrolled through a virtual design. In the prospective study, participants were assigned to cohorts based on the clinical history participants reported in a screening survey and a study questionnaire. Recovered participants in ImmuneRACE Cohort 3 were defined as having two consecutive negative NP/OP PCR tests, clearance from a healthcare professional, or resolution of symptoms. In the prospective study, mobile phlebotomists collected whole blood, serum and a nasopharyngeal or oropharyngeal swab from each participant. Over a roughly 2-month period, participants in the prospective study had the option of providing additional blood draws and questionnaires. Blood samples from the prospective study were shipped frozen or at room temperature prior to DNA extraction.

The sequencing sample was made of PBMCs or T cells enriched from blood (not recorded which). The receptor chain draws on TRBV6-1 and TRBJ2-1, and possibly TRBD2, on 6 matching bases. The source is a man between 60 and 75 years old who had recovered from COVID-19. The CDR3 reads CASSETGEAYNEQFF. The nucleotide sequence is given as TGTGCCAGCAGTGAAACGGGAGAGGCCTACAATGAGCAGTTCTTC.